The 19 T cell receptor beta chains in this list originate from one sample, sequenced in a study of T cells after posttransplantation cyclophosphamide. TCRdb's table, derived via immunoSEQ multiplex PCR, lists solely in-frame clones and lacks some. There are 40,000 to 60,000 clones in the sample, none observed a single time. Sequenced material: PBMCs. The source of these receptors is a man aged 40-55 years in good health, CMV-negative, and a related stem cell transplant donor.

In nucleotides, the CDR3 is TGTGCCAGCAGTTATCAGGGAAAAGTCTATGGCTACACCTTC. Its translation: CASSYQGKVYGYTF. The chain recombines TRBV6-5 with TRBJ1-2, with a weak D call TRBD1 (5 bases). This CDR3 comprises 14 residues. Germline CDR1 MNHEY, CDR2 SVGAGI. Trimming stripped 3 bases from V and 4 bases from J, with 12 bases between.

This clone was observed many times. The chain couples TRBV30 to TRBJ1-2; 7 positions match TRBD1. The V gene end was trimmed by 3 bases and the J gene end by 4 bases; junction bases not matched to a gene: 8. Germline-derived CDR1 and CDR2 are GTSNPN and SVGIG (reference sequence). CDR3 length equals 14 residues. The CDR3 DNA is TGTGCCTGGAGCCGGGACAGCACATCCTATGGCTACACCTTC. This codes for CAWSRDSTSYGYTF.

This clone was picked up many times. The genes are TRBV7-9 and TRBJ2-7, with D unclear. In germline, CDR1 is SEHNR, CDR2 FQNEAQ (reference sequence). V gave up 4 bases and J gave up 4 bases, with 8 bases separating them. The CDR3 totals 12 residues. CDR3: CASSSQDYEQYF. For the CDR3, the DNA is TGTGCCAGCAGCTCCCAGGATTACGAGCAGTACTTC.

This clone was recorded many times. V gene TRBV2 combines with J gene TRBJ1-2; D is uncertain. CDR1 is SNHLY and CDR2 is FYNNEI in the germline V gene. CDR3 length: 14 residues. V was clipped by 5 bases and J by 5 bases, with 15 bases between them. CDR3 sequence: CASSSLSGSYGYTF. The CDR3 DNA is TGTGCCAGCAGTTCTCTGAGCGGGTCATATGGCTACACCTTC.

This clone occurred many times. The CDR3 DNA is TGTGCCAGCAGTTCCTACCAGGGGGGCGAGCAGTACTTC. Protein sequence: CASSSYQGGEQYF. The rearrangement uses TRBV6-6 and TRBJ2-7; TRBD1 is a possible D gene (7 bases). CDR1 MNHNY and CDR2 SVGAGI come from the germline V gene (reference sequence). V lost 4 bases to trimming and J lost 6 bases, with 13 bases between them. The CDR3 consists of 13 residues.

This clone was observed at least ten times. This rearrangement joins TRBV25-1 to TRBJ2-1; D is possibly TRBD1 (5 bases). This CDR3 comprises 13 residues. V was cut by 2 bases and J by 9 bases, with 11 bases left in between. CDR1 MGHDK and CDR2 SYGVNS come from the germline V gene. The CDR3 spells CASSESRGTEQFF. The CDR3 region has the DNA TGTGCCAGCAGTGAAAGTAGGGGTACTGAGCAGTTCTTC.

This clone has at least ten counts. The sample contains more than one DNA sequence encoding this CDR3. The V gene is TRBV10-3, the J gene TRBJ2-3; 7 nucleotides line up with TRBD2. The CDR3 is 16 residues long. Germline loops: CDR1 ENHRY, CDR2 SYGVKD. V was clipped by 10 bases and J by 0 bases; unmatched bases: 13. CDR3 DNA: TGTGCCACTAGGGGCTCTAGCGGATCTAGCACAGATACGCAGTATTTT. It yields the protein CATRGSSGSSTDTQYF.

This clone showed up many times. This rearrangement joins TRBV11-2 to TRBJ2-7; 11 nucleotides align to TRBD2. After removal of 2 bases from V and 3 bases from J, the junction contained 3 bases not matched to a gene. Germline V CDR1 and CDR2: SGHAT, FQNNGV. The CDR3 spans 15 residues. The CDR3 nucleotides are TGTGCCAGCAGCTTAATGGGACTAGCGGACTACGAGCAGTACTTC. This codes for CASSLMGLADYEQYF.

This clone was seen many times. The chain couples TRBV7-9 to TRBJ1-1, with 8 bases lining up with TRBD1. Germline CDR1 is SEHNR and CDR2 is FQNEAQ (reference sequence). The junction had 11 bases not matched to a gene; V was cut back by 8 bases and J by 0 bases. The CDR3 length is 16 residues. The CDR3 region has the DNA TGTGCCAGCGGCGGACAGGGAGGGTTTATGAACACTGAAGCTTTCTTT. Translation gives CASGGQGGFMNTEAFF.

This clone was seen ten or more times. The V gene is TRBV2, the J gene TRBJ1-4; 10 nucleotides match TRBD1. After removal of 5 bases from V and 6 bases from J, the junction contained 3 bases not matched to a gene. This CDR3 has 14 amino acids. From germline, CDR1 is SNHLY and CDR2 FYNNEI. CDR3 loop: CASSYGTGDEKLFF. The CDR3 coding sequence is TGTGCCAGCAGTTACGGGACAGGGGATGAAAAACTGTTTTTT.

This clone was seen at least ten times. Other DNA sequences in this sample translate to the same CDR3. CDR3 sequence: CSAKSRDTQYF. CDR3 nucleotide sequence: TGCAGTGCCAAGAGTAGAGATACGCAGTATTTT. The V and J genes are TRBV20-1 and TRBJ2-3; no clear D. This CDR3 is built from 11 residues. CDR1 DFQATT and CDR2 SNEGSKA come from the germline V gene (reference sequence). Trimming left V 6 bases short and J 5 bases short, with 9 bases between.

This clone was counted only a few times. This CDR3 is CASSPGANYGYTF. The CDR3 coding sequence is TGTGCCAGCAGTCCCGGGGCTAACTATGGCTACACCTTC. The chain has TRBV6-5 and TRBJ1-2; D is unclear. The CDR3 has 13 amino acids. Germline assignment: CDR1 MNHEY and CDR2 SVGAGI. The ends were cut back, 5 bases at V and 0 bases at J, with 7 bases in the middle.

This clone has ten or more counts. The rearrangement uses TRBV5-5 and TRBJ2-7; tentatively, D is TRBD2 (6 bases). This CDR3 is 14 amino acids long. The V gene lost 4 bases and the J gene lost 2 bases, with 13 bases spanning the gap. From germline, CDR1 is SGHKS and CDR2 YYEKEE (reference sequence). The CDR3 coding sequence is TGTGCCAGCAGCACGGGACTTTCACCCTACGAGCAGTACTTC. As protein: CASSTGLSPYEQYF. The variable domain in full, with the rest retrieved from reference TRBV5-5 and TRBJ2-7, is DAGVTQSPTHLIKTRGQQVTLRCSPISGHKSVSWYQQVLGQGPQFIFQYYEKEERGRGNFPDRFSARQFPNYSSELNVNALLLGDSALYLCASSTGLSPYEQYFGPGTRLTVT.

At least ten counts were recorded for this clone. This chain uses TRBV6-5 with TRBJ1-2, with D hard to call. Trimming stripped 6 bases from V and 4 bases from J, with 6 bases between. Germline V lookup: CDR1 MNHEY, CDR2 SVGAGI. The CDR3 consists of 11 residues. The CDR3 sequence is CASRLLYGYTF. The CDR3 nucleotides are TGTGCCAGCAGACTTCTCTATGGCTACACCTTC.

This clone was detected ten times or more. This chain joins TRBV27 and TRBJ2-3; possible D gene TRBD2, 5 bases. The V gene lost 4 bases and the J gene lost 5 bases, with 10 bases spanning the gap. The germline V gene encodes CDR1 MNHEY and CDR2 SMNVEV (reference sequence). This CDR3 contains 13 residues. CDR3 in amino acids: CASSSQLGDTQYF. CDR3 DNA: TGTGCCAGCAGTTCCCAACTAGGAGATACGCAGTATTTT.

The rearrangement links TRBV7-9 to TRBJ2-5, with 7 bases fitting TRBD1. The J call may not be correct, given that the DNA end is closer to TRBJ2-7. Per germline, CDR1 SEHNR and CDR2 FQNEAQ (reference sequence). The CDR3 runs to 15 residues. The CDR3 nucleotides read TGTGCCAGCAGCTTAAGGCAGGGGGTTCCCTACGAGCAGTACTTC. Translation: CASSLRQGVPYEQYF.

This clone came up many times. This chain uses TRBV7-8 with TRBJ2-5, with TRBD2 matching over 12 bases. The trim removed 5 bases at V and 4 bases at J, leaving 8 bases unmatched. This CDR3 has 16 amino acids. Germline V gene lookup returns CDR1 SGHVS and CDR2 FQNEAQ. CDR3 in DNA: TGTGCCAGCAGCGTGGCCTGGACTAGCGGGGTAGAGACCCAGTACTTC. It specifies CASSVAWTSGVETQYF.

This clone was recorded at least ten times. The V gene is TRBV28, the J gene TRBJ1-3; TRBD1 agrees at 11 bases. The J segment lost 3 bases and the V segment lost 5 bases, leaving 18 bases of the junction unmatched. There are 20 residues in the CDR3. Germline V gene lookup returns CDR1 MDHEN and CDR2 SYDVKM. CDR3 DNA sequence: TGTGCCAGCAGTCCACAATCCCTCCTTGGACAGGGGGCTTATGGAAACACCATATATTTT. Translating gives CASSPQSLLGQGAYGNTIYF.

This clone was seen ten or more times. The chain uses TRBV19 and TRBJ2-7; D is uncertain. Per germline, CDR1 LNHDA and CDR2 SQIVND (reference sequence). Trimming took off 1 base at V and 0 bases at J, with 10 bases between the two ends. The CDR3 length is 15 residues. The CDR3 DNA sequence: TGTGCCAGTAGTATAGGAGGCGGAGTCTCCTACGAGCAGTACTTC. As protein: CASSIGGGVSYEQYF.